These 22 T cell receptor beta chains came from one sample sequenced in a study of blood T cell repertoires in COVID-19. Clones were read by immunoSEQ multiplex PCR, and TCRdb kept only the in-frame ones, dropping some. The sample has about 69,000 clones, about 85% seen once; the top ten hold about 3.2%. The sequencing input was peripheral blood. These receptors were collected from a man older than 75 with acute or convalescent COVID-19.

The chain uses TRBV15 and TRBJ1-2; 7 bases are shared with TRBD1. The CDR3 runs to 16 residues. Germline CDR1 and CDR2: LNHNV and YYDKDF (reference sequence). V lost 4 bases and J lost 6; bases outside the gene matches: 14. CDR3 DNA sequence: TGTGCCACCAGCACCGAAAACCGGGACAGACTTAATGGCTACACCTTC. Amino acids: CATSTENRDRLNGYTF.

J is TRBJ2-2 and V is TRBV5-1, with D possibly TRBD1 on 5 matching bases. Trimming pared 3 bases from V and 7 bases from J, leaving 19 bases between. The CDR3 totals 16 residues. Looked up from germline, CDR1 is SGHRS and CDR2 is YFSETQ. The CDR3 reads CASSSPFAERGGELFF. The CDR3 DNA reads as TGCGCCAGCAGCTCCCCCTTCGCGGAAAGGGGCGGGGAGCTGTTTTTT. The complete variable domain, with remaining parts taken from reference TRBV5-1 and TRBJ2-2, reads KAGVTQTPRYLIKTRGQQVTLSCSPISGHRSVSWYQQTPGQGLQFLFEYFSETQRNKGNFPGRFSGRQFSNSRSEMNVSTLELGDSALYLCASSSPFAERGGELFFGEGSRLTVL.

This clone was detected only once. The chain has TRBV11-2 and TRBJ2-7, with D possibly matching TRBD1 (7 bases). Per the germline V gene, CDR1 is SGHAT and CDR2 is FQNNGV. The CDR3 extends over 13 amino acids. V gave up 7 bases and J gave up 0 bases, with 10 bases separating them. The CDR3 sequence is CASNQGGSYEQYF. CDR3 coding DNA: TGTGCCAGCAACCAGGGGGGCTCCTACGAGCAGTACTTC.

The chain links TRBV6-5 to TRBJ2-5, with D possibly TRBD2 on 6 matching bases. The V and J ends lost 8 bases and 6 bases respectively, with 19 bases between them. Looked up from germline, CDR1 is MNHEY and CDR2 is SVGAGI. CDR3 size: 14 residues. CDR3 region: CASVNAGISKTQYF. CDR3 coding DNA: TGTGCCAGCGTTAACGCGGGAATTTCGAAGACCCAGTACTTC.

CDR3: CASSERDEQYF. The CDR3 DNA follows: TGTGCCAGCAGTGAGAGGGACGAGCAGTACTTC. The rearrangement links TRBV2 to TRBJ2-7; D may be TRBD2 (5 bases). Trimming removed 3 bases at V and 5 bases at J, with 5 bases between. This CDR3 has 11 residues. The germline V gene encodes CDR1 SNHLY and CDR2 FYNNEI.

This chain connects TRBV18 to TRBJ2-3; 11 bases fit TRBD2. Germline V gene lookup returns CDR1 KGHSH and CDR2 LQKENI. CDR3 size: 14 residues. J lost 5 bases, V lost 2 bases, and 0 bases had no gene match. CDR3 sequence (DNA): TGTGCCAGCTCACCAGGACTAGCGGGAGATACGCAGTATTTT. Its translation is CASSPGLAGDTQYF.

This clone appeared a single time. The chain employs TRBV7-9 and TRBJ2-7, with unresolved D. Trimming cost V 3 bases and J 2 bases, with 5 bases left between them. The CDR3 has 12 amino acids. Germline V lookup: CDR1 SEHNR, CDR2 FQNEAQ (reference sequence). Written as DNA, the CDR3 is TGTGCCAGCAGCTTCAGCGCCTACGAGCAGTACTTC. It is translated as CASSFSAYEQYF.

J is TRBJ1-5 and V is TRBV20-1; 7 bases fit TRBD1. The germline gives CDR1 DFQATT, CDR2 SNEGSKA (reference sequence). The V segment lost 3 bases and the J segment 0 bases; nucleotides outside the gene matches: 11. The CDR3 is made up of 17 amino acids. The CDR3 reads CSASPPAAGGSNQPQHF. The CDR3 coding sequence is TGCAGTGCTAGTCCCCCCGCGGCAGGGGGTAGCAATCAGCCCCAGCATTTT.

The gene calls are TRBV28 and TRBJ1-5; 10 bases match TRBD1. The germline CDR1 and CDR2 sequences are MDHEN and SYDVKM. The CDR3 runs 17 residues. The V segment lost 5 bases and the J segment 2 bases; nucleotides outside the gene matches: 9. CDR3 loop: CASSQPGQGMGNQPQHF. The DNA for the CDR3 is TGTGCCAGCAGTCAGCCGGGACAGGGGATGGGCAATCAGCCCCAGCATTTT.

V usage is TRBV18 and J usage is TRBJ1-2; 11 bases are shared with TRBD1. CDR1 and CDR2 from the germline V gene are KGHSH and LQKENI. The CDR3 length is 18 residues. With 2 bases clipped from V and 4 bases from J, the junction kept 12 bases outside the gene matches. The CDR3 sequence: CASSPETAGTGGGYGYTF. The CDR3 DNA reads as TGTGCCAGCTCACCAGAGACTGCCGGGACAGGGGGGGGCTATGGCTACACCTTC.

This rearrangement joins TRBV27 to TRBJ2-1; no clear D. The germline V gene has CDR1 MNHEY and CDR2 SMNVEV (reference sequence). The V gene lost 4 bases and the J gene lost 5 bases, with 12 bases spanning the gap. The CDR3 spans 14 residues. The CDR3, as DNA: TGTGCCAGCAGTTCTAGGCTAACCAACAATGAGCAGTTCTTC. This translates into CASSSRLTNNEQFF.

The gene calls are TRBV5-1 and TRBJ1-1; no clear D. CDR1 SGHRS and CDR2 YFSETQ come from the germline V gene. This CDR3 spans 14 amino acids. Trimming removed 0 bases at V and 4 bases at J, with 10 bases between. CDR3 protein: CASSLESGITEAFF. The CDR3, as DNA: TGCGCCAGCAGCTTGGAGTCAGGTATCACTGAAGCTTTCTTT.

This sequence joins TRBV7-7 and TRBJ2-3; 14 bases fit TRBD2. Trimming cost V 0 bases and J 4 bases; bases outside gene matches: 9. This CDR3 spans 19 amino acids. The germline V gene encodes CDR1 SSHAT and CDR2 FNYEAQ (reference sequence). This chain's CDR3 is CASSLAPRLAGGPADTQYF. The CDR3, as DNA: TGTGCCAGCAGCTTAGCGCCTAGACTAGCGGGAGGGCCCGCAGATACGCAGTATTTT.

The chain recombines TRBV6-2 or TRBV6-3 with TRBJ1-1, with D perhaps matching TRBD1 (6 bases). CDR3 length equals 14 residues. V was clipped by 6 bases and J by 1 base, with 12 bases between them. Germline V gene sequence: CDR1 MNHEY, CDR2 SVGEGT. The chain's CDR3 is CASSLGAANTEAFF. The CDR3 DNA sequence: TGTGCCAGCAGCCTGGGGGCAGCGAACACTGAAGCTTTCTTT.

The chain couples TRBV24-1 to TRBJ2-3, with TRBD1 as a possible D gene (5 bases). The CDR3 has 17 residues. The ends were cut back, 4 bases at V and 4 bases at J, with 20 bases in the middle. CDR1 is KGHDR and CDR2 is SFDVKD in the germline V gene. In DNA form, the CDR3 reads TGTGCCACCAGTGACCCCGCGACAGACCCGCCCGCAGATACGCAGTATTTT. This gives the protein CATSDPATDPPADTQYF.

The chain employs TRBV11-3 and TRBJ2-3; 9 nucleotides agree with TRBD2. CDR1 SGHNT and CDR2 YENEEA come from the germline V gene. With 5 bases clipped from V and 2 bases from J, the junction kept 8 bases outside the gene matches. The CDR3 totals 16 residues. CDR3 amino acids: CASSPRLAELTDTQYF. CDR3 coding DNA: TGTGCCAGCAGCCCGCGACTAGCGGAACTCACAGATACGCAGTATTTT.

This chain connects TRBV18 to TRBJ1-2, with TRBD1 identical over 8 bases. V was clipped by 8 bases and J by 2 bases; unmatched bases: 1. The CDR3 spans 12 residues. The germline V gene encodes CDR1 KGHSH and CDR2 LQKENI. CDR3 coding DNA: TGTGCCAGCCGACAGGGGAACTATGGCTACACCTTC. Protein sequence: CASRQGNYGYTF.

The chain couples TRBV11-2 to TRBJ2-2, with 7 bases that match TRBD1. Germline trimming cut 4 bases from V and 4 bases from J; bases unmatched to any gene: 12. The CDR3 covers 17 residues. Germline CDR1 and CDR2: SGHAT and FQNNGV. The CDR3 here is CASSSYHPDRATGELFF. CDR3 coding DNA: TGTGCCAGCAGCTCTTACCACCCAGACAGGGCCACCGGGGAGCTGTTTTTT.

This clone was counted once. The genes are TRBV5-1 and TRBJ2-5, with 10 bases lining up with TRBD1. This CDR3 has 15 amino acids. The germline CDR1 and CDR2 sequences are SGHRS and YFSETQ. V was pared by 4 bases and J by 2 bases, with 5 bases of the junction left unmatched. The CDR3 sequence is CASSQGDRGQETQYF. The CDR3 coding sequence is TGCGCCAGCAGCCAGGGGGACAGGGGACAAGAGACCCAGTACTTC.

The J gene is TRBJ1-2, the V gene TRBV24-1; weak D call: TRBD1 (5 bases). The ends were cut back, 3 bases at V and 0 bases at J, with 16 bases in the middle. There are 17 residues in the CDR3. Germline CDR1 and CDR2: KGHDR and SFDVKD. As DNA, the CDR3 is TGTGCCACCAGTGATGCCCCCGGGGGGGGAACTAACTATGGCTACACCTTC. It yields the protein CATSDAPGGGTNYGYTF.

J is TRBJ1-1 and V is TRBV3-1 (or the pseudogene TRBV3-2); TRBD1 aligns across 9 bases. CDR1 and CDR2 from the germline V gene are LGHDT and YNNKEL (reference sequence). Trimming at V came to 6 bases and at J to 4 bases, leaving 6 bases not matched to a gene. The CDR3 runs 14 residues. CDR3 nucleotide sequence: TGTGCCAGCAGTTTGAGACAGGGGGGCACTGAAGCTTTCTTT. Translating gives CASSLRQGGTEAFF.

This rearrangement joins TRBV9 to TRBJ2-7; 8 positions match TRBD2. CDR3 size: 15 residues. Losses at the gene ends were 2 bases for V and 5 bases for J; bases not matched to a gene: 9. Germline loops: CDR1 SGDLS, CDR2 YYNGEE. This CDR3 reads CASSVFGTSDDEQYF. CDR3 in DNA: TGTGCCAGCAGCGTTTTTGGGACTAGTGACGACGAGCAGTACTTC.